These 5 T cell receptor beta chains came from one sample sequenced in a study of blood T cell repertoires in COVID-19. The protocol was immunoSEQ multiplex PCR, while the TCRdb copy is restricted to in-frame clones and leaves out a portion. There are hundreds of thousands of clones in the sample; about 82% occur only once, and 10% lies in the top ten. The sequenced material came from peripheral blood. These receptor sequences come from an elderly woman with acute or convalescent COVID-19.

This chain joins TRBV4-3 and TRBJ1-4, with TRBD1 as a possible D gene (5 bases). The CDR3 contains 16 residues. From germline, CDR1 is LGHNA and CDR2 YSLEER. Trimming cost V 5 bases and J 5 bases, with 18 bases left between them. CDR3 sequence reads: CASSISPGSGNEKLFF. The CDR3 DNA reads as TGCGCCAGCAGCATTAGTCCAGGGTCCGGCAATGAAAAACTGTTTTTT.

The gene calls are TRBV7-6 and TRBJ2-7; TRBD2 agrees at 7 bases. The CDR3 is made up of 14 amino acids. Trimming cost V 1 base and J 1 base; bases outside gene matches: 1. Looked up from germline, CDR1 is SGHVS and CDR2 is FNYEAQ. CDR3 sequence: CASSLGAGSYEQYF. The CDR3 coding sequence is TGTGCCAGCAGCTTAGGAGCGGGGTCCTACGAGCAGTACTTC. Looking up the rest from reference TRBV7-6 and TRBJ2-7 gives the full variable domain: GAGVSQSPRYKVTKRGQDVALRCDPISGHVSLYWYRQALGQGPEFLTYFNYEAQQDKSGLPNDRFSAERPEGSISTLTIQRTEQRDSAMYRCASSLGAGSYEQYFGPGTRLTVT.

In its sample, this clone was seen once. The J gene is TRBJ2-7, the V gene TRBV7-3; TRBD1 aligns across 7 bases. This CDR3 is built from 13 residues. Looked up from germline, CDR1 is SGHTA and CDR2 is FQGTGA. V trimming: 3 bases; J trimming: 2 bases; junction bases outside the gene matches: 1. The CDR3 DNA sequence: TGTGCCAGCAGCTTGGGACAGCCCTACGAGCAGTACTTC. It translates to CASSLGQPYEQYF.

The chain has TRBV18 and TRBJ1-1; no firm D call. Looked up from germline, CDR1 is KGHSH and CDR2 is LQKENI. V dropped 6 bases and J dropped 3 bases, with 11 bases sitting between them. CDR3 length equals 13 residues. The CDR3 region has the DNA TGTGCCAGCTCCACCTTTTCGGACACTGAAGCTTTCTTT. This encodes CASSTFSDTEAFF.

The chain couples TRBV7-2 to TRBJ2-2; D is unresolved. The V and J ends lost 5 bases and 0 bases respectively, with 13 bases between them. This CDR3 contains 16 residues. CDR1 SGHTA and CDR2 FQGNSA come from the germline V gene. In DNA, the CDR3 is TGTGCCAGCAGCCCCCACCACAGCTCGAACACCGGGGAGCTGTTTTTT. It encodes CASSPHHSSNTGELFF.